This T cell receptor beta chain appears in the sequencing data of a study of T cell responses to AZD1222 COVID-19 vaccine. Sequenced by immunoSEQ multiplex PCR; TCRdb stores in-frame clones only, minus some. The profile shows roughly 100,000 clones, roughly 89% of them singletons. J lost 2 bases, V lost 4 bases, and 3 bases had no gene match. The CDR3 totals 15 residues. Germline V gives CDR1 SGHAT, CDR2 FQNNGV. Study-wide findings and caveats: Among vaccine-associated CD4 TCRs, coverage spanned spike, with dominance at 160-218 and 743-854.

About this clone: Its antigen is as yet unknown.

This sequence joins TRBV11-2 and TRBJ2-3; TRBD2 matches 10 bases. This sequence was found in an adult in good health. Specimen: peripheral blood, collected on day 0 of AZD1222 vaccination. The CDR3: CASSSGLAVTDTQYF. CDR3 bases: TGTGCCAGCAGCTCAGGACTAGCGGTCACAGATACGCAGTATTTT. The variable domain in full, completed from reference TRBV11-2 and TRBJ2-3, reads EAGVAQSPRYKIIEKRQSVAFWCNPISGHATLYWYQQILGQGPKLLIQFQNNGVVDDSQLPKDRFSAERLKGVDSTLKIQPAKLEDSAVYLCASSSGLAVTDTQYFGPGTRLTVL.